This section outlines one T cell receptor beta chain sequence together with its context. Its antigen is unknown. CDR1 and CDR2 (germline): SGHTA, FQGNSA. CDR3 length equals 12 residues. Deletions cut 6 bases from V and 3 bases from J, with 9 bases between. The entry originates in a study of OX40 agonist ivuxolimab in advanced cancers. Study summary: With ivuxolimab, an agonistic anti-OX40 (CD134) antibody, patients were treated. While on treatment, patients had intravenous ivuxolimab at 0.01 to 10 mg/kg every 2 weeks. Prior therapy, whether anti-PD-1, anti-PD-L1 or anti-CTLA-4, was allowed, and about 39% had some.

Profiled with immunoSEQ multiplex PCR; TCRdb holds only in-frame clones, not every one. This table has roughly 80,000 clones, 70% to 90% appearing once. General study results and limits: CD4+ and CD8+ blood T cells expanded clonally by week 6 at 0.1 to 3.0 mg/kg.

This chain uses TRBV7-2 with TRBJ2-7; D remains ambiguous. The sequence was obtained from an adult with an advanced solid tumor such as melanoma, head and neck, liver or kidney cancer. Sequencing used CD4+ or CD8+ T cells sorted from blood, obtained in a trial of the OX40 agonist ivuxolimab. Written as DNA, the CDR3 is TGTGCCAGCAGAATCATGGGCTACGAGCAGTACTTC. This translates into CASRIMGYEQYF.